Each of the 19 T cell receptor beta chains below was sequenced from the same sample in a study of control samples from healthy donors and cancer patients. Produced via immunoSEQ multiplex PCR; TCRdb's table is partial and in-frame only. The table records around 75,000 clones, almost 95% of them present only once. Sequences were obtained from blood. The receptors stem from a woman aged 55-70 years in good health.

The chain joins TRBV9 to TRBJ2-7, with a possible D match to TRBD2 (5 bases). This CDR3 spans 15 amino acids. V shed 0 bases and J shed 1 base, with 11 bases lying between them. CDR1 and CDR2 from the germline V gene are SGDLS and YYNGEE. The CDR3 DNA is TGTGCCAGCAGCGTAGGGCGAGGGTCGTCCTACGAGCAGTACTTC. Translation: CASSVGRGSSYEQYF.

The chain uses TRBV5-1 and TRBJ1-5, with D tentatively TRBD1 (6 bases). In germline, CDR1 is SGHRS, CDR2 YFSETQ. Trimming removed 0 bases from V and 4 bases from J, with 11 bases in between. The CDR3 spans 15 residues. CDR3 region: CASSLEGTQNQPQHF. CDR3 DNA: TGCGCCAGCAGCTTGGAAGGGACACAGAATCAGCCCCAGCATTTT. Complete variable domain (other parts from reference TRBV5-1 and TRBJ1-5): KAGVTQTPRYLIKTRGQQVTLSCSPISGHRSVSWYQQTPGQGLQFLFEYFSETQRNKGNFPGRFSGRQFSNSRSEMNVSTLELGDSALYLCASSLEGTQNQPQHFGDGTRLSIL.

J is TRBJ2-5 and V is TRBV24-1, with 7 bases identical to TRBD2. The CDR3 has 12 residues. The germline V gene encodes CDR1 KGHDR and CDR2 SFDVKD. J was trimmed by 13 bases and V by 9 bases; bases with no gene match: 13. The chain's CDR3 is CATSRGGRALYF. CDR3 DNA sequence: TGTGCCACCTCGAGGGGAGGGAGGGCCTTGTACTTC.

CDR3 sequence: CAWSVGGSQETQYF. The CDR3 nucleotides read TGTGCCTGGAGTGTAGGGGGAAGCCAAGAGACCCAGTACTTC. V is TRBV30 and J is TRBJ2-5, with D possibly matching TRBD1 (6 bases). This CDR3 region has 14 residues. CDR1 is GTSNPN and CDR2 is SVGIG in the germline V gene (reference sequence). The ends were cut back, 0 bases at V and 1 base at J, with 9 bases in the middle.

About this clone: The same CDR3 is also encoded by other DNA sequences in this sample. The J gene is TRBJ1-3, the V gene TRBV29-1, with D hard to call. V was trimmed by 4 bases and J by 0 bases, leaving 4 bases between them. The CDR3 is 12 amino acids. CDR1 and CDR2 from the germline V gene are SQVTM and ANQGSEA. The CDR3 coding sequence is TGCAGCGTTGGATCCTCTGGAAACACCATATATTTT. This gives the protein CSVGSSGNTIYF.

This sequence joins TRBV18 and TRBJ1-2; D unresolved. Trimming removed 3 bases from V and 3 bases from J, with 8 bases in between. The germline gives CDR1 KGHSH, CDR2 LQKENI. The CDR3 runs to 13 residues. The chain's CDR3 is CASSPTDDYGYTF. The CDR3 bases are TGTGCCAGCTCACCCACCGATGACTATGGCTACACCTTC. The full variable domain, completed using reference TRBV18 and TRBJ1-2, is NAGVMQNPRHLVRRRGQEARLRCSPMKGHSHVYWYRQLPEEGLKFMVYLQKENIIDESGMPKERFSAEFPKEGPSILRIQQVVRGDSAAYFCASSPTDDYGYTFGSGTRLTVV.

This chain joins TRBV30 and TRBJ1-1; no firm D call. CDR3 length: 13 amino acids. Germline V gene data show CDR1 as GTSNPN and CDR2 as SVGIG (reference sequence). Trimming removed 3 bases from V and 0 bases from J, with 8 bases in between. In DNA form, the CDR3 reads TGTGCCTGGAGGAGAACCATGAACACTGAAGCTTTCTTT. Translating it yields CAWRRTMNTEAFF.

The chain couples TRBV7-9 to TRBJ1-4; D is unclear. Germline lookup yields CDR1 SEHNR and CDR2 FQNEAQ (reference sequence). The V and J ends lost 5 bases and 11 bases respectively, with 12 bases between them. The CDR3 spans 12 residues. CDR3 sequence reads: CASSSRIEKLFF. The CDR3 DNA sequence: TGTGCCAGCAGCAGCCGTATTGAGAAACTGTTTTTT. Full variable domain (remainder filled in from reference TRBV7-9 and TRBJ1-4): DTGVSQNPRHKITKRGQNVTFRCDPISEHNRLYWYRQTLGQGPEFLTYFQNEAQLEKSRLLSDRFSAERPKGSFSTLEIQRTEQGDSAMYLCASSSRIEKLFFGSGTQLSVL.

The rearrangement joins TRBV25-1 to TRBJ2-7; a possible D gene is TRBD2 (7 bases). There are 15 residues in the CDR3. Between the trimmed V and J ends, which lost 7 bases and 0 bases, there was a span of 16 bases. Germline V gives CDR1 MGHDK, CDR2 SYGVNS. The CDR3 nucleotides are TGTGCCAGCAAAGAGGGGGGGGCCAGCTCCTACGAGCAGTACTTC. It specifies CASKEGGASSYEQYF.

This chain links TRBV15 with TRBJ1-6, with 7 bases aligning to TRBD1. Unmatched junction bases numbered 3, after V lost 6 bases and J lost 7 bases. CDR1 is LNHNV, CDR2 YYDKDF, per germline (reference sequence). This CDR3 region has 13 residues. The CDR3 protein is CATSGRGNSPLHF. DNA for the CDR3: TGTGCCACCAGTGGCAGGGGGAATTCACCCCTCCACTTT.

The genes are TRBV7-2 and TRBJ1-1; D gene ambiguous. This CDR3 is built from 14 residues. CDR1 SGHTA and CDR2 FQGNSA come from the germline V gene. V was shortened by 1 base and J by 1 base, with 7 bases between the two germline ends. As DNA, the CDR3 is TGTGCCAGCAGCTTAGGGGTCGGGAACACTGAAGCTTTCTTT. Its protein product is CASSLGVGNTEAFF.

The CDR3 here is CASSLGLASSYEQYF. CDR3 in DNA: TGCGCCAGCAGCTTGGGACTAGCGAGCTCCTACGAGCAGTACTTC. V usage is TRBV5-1 and J usage is TRBJ2-7, with TRBD2 matching over 8 bases. Unmatched junction bases numbered 2, after V lost 0 bases and J lost 0 bases. The CDR3 is 15 amino acids. Germline CDR1 and CDR2: SGHRS and YFSETQ.

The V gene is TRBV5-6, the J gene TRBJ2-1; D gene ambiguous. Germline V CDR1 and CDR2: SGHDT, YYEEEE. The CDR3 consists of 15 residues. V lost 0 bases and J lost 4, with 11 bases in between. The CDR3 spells CASSLVGRSYNEQFF. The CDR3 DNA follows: TGTGCCAGCAGCTTGGTAGGCAGGAGTTACAATGAGCAGTTCTTC.

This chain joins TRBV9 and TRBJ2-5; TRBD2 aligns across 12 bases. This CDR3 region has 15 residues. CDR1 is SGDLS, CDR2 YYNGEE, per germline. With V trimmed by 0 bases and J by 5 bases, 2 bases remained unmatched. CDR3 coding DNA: TGTGCCAGCAGCGTAGCGCTAGCGGGAGGGGAGACCCAGTACTTC. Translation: CASSVALAGGETQYF.

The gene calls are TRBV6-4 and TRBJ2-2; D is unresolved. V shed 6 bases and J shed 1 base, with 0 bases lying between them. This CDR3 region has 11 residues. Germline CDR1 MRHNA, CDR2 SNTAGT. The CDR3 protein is CASRNTGELFF. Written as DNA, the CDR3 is TGTGCCAGCAGGAACACCGGGGAGCTGTTTTTT.

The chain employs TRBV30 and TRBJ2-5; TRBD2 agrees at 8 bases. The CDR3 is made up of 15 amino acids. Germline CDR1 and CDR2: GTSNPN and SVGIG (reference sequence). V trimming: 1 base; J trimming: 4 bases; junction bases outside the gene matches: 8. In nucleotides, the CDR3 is TGTGCCTGGAGTGCAAAGACGGGAGGGGGAGAGACCCAGTACTTC. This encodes CAWSAKTGGGETQYF. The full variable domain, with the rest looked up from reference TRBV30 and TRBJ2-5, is SQTIHQWPATLVQPVGSPLSLECTVEGTSNPNLYWYRQAAGRGLQLLFYSVGIGQISSEVPQNLSASRPQDRQFILSSKKLLLSDSGFYLCAWSAKTGGGETQYFGPGTRLLVL.

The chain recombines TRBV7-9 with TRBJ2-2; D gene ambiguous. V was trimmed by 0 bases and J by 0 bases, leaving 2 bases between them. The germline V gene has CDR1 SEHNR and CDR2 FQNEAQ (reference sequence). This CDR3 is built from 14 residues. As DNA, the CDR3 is TGTGCCAGCAGCTTAGCAGCGAACACCGGGGAGCTGTTTTTT. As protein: CASSLAANTGELFF.

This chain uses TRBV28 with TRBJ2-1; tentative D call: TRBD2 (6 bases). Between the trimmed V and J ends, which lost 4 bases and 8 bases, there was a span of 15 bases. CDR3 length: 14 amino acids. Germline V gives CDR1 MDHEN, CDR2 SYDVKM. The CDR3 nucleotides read TGTGCCAGCAGTTCCTGGAGGGCGGGCGATGAGCAGTTCTTC. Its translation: CASSSWRAGDEQFF.

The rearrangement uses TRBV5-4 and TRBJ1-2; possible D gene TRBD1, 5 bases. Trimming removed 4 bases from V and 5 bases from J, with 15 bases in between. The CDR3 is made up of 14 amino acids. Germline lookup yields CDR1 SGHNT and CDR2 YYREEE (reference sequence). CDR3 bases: TGTGCCAGCAGCGATAGGGTGGGGCGGTATGGCTACACCTTC. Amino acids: CASSDRVGRYGYTF.